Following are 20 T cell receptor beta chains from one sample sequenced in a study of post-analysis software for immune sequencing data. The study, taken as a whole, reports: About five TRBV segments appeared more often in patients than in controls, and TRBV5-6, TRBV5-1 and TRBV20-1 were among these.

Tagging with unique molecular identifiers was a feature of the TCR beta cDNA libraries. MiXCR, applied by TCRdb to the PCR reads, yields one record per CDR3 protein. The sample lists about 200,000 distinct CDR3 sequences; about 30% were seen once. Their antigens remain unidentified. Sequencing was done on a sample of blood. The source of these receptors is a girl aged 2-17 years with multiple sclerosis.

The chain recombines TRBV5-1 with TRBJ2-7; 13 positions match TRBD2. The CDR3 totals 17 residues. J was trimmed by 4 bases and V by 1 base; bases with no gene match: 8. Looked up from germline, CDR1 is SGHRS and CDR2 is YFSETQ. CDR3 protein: CASSLTPGLAGTYEQYF. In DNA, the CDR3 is TGCGCCAGCAGCTTGACTCCGGGACTAGCGGGAACTTACGAGCAGTACTTC.

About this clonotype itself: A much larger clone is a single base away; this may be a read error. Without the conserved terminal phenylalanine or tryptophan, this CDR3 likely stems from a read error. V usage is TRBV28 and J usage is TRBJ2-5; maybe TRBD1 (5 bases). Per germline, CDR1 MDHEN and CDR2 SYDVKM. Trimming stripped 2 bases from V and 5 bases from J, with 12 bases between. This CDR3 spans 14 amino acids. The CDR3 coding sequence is TGTGCCAGCAGTTTAATCCCAGGGTTGGAGACCCAGTACTGC. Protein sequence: CASSLIPGLETQYC.

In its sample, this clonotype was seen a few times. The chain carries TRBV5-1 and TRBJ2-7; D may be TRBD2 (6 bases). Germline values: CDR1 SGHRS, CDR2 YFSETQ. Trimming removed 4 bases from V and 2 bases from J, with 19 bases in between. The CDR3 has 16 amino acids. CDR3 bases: TGCGCCAGCAGCCGCGGTTCATTAGCGGTCCCCTACGAGCAGTACTTC. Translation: CASSRGSLAVPYEQYF.

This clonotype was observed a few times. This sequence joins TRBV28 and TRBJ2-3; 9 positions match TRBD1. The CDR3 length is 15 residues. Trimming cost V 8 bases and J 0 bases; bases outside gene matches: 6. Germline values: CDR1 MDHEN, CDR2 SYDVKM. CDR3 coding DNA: TGTGCCAGCGAAGAACAGGGGGCCAGCACAGATACGCAGTATTTT. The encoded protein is CASEEQGASTDTQYF.

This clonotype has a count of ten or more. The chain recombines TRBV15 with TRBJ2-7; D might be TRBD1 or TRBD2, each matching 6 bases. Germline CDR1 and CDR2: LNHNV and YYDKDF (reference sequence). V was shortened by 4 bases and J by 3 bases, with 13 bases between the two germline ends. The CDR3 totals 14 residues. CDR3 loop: CATSKGGLGYEQYF. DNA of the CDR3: TGTGCCACCAGCAAGGGGGGTCTGGGCTACGAGCAGTACTTC.

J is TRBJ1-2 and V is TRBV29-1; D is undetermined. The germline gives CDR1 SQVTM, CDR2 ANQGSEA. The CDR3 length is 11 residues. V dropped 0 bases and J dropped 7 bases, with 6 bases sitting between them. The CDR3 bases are TGCAGCGTTGAAGATCTCCCTGGCTACACCTTC. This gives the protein CSVEDLPGYTF.

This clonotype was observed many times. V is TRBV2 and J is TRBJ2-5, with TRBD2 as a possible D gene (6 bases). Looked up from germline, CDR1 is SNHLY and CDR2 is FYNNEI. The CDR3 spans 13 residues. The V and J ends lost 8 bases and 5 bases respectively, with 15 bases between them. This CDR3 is CASSRDWGETQYF. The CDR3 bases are TGTGCCAGCTCACGGGACTGGGGGGAGACCCAGTACTTC.

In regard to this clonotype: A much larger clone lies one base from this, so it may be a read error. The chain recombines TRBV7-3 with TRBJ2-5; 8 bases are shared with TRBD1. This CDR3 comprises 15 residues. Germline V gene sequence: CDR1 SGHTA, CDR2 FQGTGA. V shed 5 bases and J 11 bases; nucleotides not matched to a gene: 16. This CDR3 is CASSLGQGADNEQYF. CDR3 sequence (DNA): TGTGCCAGCAGCCTTGGACAGGGAGCTGACAATGAGCAGTACTTC.

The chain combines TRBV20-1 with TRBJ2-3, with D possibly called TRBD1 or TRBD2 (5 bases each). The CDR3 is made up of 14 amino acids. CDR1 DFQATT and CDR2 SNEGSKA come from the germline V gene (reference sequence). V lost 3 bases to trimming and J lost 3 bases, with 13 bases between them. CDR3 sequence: CSARPGTATDTQYF. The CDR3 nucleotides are TGCAGTGCTAGGCCCGGGACGGCTACAGATACGCAGTATTTT.

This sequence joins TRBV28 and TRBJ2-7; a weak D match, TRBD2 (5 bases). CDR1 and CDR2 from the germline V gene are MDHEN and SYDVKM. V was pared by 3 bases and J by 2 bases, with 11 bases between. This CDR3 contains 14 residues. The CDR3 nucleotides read TGTGCCAGCAGTTTCTACGGGGTCCCCTACGAGCAGTACTTC. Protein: CASSFYGVPYEQYF.

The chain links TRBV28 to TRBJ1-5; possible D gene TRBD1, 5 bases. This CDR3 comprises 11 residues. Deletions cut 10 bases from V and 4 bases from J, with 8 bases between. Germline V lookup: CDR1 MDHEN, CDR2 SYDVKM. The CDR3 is CATQGNQPQHF. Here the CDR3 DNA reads TGTGCCACGCAGGGAAATCAGCCCCAGCATTTT.

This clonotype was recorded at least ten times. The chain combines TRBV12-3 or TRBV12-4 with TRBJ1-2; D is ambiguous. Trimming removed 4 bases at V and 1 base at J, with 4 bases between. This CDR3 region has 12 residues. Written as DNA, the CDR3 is TGTGCCAGCAGTTCGGGTAACTATGGCTACACCTTC. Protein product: CASSSGNYGYTF.

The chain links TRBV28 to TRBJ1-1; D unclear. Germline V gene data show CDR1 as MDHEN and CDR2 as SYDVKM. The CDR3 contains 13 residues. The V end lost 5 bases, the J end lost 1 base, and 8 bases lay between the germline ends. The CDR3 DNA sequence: TGTGCCAGCAGTGACCCGCCGAACACTGAAGCTTTCTTT. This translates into CASSDPPNTEAFF. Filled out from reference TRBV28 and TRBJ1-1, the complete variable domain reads DVKVTQSSRYLVKRTGEKVFLECVQDMDHENMFWYRQDPGLGLRLIYFSYDVKMKEKGDIPEGYSVSREKKERFSLILESASTNQTSMYLCASSDPPNTEAFFGQGTRLTVV.

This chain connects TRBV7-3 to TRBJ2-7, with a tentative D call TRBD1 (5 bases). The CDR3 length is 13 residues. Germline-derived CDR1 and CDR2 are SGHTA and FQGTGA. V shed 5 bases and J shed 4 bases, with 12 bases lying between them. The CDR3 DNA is TGTGCCAGCAGCCCGAGCCAGGGTTACGAGCAGTACTTC. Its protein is CASSPSQGYEQYF. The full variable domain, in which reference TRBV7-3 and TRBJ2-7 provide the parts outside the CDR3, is GAGVSQTPSNKVTEKGKYVELRCDPISGHTALYWYRQSLGQGPEFLIYFQGTGAADDSGLPNDRFFAVRPEGSVSTLKIQRTERGDSAVYLCASSPSQGYEQYFGPGTRLTVT.

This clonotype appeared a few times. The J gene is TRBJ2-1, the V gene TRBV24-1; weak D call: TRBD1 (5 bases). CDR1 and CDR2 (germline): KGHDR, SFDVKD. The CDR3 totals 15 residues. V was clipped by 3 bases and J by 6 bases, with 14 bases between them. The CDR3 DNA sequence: TGTGCCACCAGTGATCCAGGGATGTGGGGCAATGAGCAGTTCTTC. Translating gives CATSDPGMWGNEQFF.

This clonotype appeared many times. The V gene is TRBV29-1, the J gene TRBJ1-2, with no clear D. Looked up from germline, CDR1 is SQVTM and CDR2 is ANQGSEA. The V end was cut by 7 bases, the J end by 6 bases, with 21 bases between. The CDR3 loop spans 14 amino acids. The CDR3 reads CSGGSLGLGNGYTF. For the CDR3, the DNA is TGCAGCGGGGGTAGCCTCGGGCTAGGGAATGGCTACACCTTC.

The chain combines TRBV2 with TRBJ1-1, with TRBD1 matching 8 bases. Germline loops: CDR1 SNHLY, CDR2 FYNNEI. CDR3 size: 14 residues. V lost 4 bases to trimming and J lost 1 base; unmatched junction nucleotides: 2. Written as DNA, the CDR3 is TGTGCCAGCAGTGGACAGGGGTCGAACACTGAAGCTTTCTTT. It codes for CASSGQGSNTEAFF.

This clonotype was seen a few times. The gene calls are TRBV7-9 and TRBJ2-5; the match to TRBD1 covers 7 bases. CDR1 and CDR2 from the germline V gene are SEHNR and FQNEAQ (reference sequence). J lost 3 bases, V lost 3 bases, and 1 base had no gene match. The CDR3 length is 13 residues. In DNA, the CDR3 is TGTGCCAGCAGCTTCACAGGGGAAGAGACCCAGTACTTC. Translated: CASSFTGEETQYF.

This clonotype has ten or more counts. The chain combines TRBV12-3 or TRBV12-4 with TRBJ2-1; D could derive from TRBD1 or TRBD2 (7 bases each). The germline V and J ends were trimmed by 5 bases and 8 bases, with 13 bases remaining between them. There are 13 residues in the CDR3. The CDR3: CASSAGGVDEQFF. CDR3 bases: TGTGCCAGCAGTGCAGGGGGGGTCGATGAGCAGTTCTTC.

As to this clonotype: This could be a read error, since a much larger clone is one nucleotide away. The CDR3 reads CASSRTPLAGVADMQYF. CDR3 nucleotides: TGTGCCAGCAGCCGAACCCCTCTAGCGGGAGTGGCAGATATGCAGTATTTT. The chain links TRBV6-1 to TRBJ2-3, with 10 bases matching TRBD2. This CDR3 is 17 amino acids long. The germline V gene encodes CDR1 MNHNS and CDR2 SASEGT.